This entry features one T cell receptor beta chain sequence. Its antigen is currently not known. Base qualities are not provided; no much larger clone lies one nucleotide away. The cohort comprised around 690 healthy bone marrow donors. Cohort members were all nominally healthy when sampled, although unrecorded immune exposures were likely present. The donor was CMV seronegative and was included in the group of around 320 seronegative cohort members. Each donor provided a peripheral blood sample, and peripheral blood mononuclear cells were used for TCR beta sequencing. The Qiagen DNeasy Blood Extraction Kit was used to extract genomic DNA from the blood cell samples. Measured from the cysteine to the phenylalanine, the CDR3 is 14 residues long. Solely the CDR3 DNA is kept, with 42 bases framed from the first base. V sheds 6 bases and J sheds 2 bases, leaving 14 bases between their ends. Via the germline V gene (reference sequence), CDR1 is SGHNT and CDR2 YYREEE.

These data belong to a study of cytomegalovirus exposure and HLA in healthy donors (dated by TCRdb to about 2017). In the study overall: An earlier analysis of under 600 of the donors reported about 290 Gb of sequence data and 117 million unique TCR beta sequences from 190 million or so T cells. An early release covering some 640 HLA-typed donors comprised 250 to 350 gigabases of sequencing data and some 79 million unique TCR sequences. Among the roughly 400 genotyped donors, under 90% belonged to the genetic ancestry cluster associated with self-reported Caucasian donors. The study was designed to test whether signatures of past pathogen exposure could be identified by cataloging public T cell receptors. Using immunosequencing, the study profiled T cell repertoires from approximately 700 subjects and related those repertoires to cytomegalovirus serostatus. A separate validation cohort of over a hundred different subjects was used in addition to the 666-subject first cohort. To predict cytomegalovirus infection status, the study brought together high-throughput TCR immunosequencing, statistical association of individual TCRs with disease status, and machine learning. A later analysis re-analyzed previously published TCR beta repertoires from approximately 670 donors and added high-resolution HLA genotyping to study TCR occurrence patterns. Rather than using new phenotypic data, the later analysis identified candidate immune exposures from TCR beta sequences and from how often those sequences occurred across donors. In an earlier analysis of a few hundred of the donors, high-throughput TCR beta sequencing was used to judge whether each TCR beta V gene segment behaved as functional or pseudogenic. Donor age, sex, ethnicity and CMV serostatus were collected together with the repertoire data. Genome-wide SNP genotypes for about three fifths of the roughly 670 donors were used in a later genetic analysis, which treated that subset as a discovery cohort. All discovery cohort repertoires had been generated using a single sequencing platform. Class I and class II HLA loci were covered by the typing at four-digit resolution. The number of donors typed differed by locus, with about 629-630 for A, B, C, DRB1 and DQB1, more than 500 for DQA1, 606 for DPA1, and under 490 for DPB1. Because of strong linkage in the cohort, five DR-DQ haplotypes were treated as single units for association and clustering. On average, 235,054 unique TCR beta nucleotide sequences were sequenced per donor among more than 350 genotyped donors of the cohort, with about 19% of those sequences being non-productive.

Library construction relied on the immunoSEQ multiplex PCR assay. For the multiplex PCR, a mixture combining 60 forward primers for TCR Vbeta segments and 13 reverse primers for TCR Jbeta segments was used. The CDR3 region of rearranged TCR beta genes was amplified from genomic DNA with a multiplex PCR assay. The amplified TCR beta libraries were sequenced on the Illumina HiSeq System as 87-base-pair reads. As for how the authors treated the data: A later analysis counted approximately 84 million unique TCR beta chains across the 670 or so repertoires, and roughly 9.9 million of these chains were shared by at least two donors. A nearest-neighbor algorithm error-corrected the raw reads and collapsed the reads into unique sequences, merging closely related sequences to remove PCR and sequencing errors. To assign V, D and J gene segments, CDR3 sequences were aligned to IMGT reference sequences. Each retained sequence needed at least a six-nucleotide match to both a V gene segment and a J gene segment. Rearrangements were classified as productive when the CDR3 lacked stop codons and remained in frame with V and J, and all other rearrangements were classified as non-productive. CDR3 was defined according to IMGT convention as the region running from the second conserved V-encoded cysteine to the conserved J-encoded phenylalanine. The earlier analysis of about 590 of the donors excluded sequences that lacked an unambiguous match to a single V gene segment. An earlier analysis of 550 to 650 of the donors classified V segments as functional when productive rearrangements were above 56.7% and as segregating when the standard deviation between donors was above 5%. To diagnose cytomegalovirus status from the catalog of TCR beta chain sequences, a statistical classification framework was built. In a later analysis, TCR nucleotide sequences were compared against IMGT/GENE-DB human TR gene sequences so that V and J genes could be assigned. In a later analysis, CDR3 sequences and most-parsimonious VDJ recombination scenarios were assigned using the TCRdist pipeline. A later analysis defined each TCR beta chain by its CDR3 amino acid sequence plus V-gene family, and excluded reads lacking a unique V-gene family. As a way to deal with suspected cross-contamination and a sequencing artifact, a later analysis dropped 500 to 700 nucleotide sequences that were highly shared and had low generation probability. For each public chain, a later analysis derived a clonal expansion index from normalized ranks of inferred template counts within each repertoire. In a later analysis, generation probabilities were computed using a VDJ recombination model fitted to out-of-frame rearrangements, and the results were checked against IGoR. Hypergeometric tests were used in a later analysis to score TCR-TCR, TCR-HLA and TCR-CMV co-occurrence, with a repertoire-size bias correction applied to the TCR pairs. A later analysis estimated false discovery rates by permuting HLA or CMV assignments 20 times. A later analysis grouped co-occurring TCRs with DBSCAN, adding TCRdist sequence similarity when clustering within HLA-allele-positive subsets. Repertoires with fewer than 30,000 or more than 120,000 public chains, plus five repertoires with anomalous nucleotide sharing, were excluded from co-occurrence clustering. TCRdb carries this immuneACCESS record with in-frame sequences only. Its versions omit some clonotypes, under half of them owing to an unresolved V gene in the studies checked, with the rest unexplained. V, J and clone size are those of that table, while D and trimming were read from the DNA. The sample records 110,000 to 150,000 clones, roughly 80% of which are singletons. The ten most abundant clones make up around 4.1% of the sample.

Results and caveats for the whole study, not just this receptor: In an earlier analysis of more than 450 of the donors, most TCR beta V segments were observed in productive rearrangements about 87% or about 30% of the time, broadly matching IMGT annotations. When HLA alleles, especially DR and DQ, strongly co-occurred, attributing TCR associations to individual alleles was difficult. According to the authors, the approach could potentially be generalized to other disease states and immunological phenotypes. Around 16 rarely observed V segments, including chromosome 9 orphons, were excluded from the earlier analysis of almost 600 of the donors because counts were too low. Most TCR sequences were seen in very few donors, while some public TCRs were found in many individuals. A group of highly shared sequence variants was considered likely to be a technical artifact of the sequencing pipeline. The study gave a list of under 200 TCR beta chains associated with cytomegalovirus. A further reported finding was that TCR beta sequences accurately predicted the HLA-A and HLA-B alleles for most subjects in the first cohort. The only immune exposure information available for the cohort was CMV serostatus. In a later genetic analysis, a missense DCLRE1C variant was associated with V-gene and J-gene trimming of TCR beta chains, and the association was replicated in an independent cohort. Correlated functional status among segregating V segments might be attributable to linkage disequilibrium, but an unknown experimental factor could not be ruled out. In a later analysis, the rate of TCR association differed among HLA loci, with DRB1 alleles having the most associated TCRs and HLA-C alleles having the fewest. Roughly uniform sequencing depth across donors was assumed in presence/absence analyses, although this assumption may not hold. According to a later analysis, most CMV-associated TCR beta chains appeared to be HLA-restricted, and the HLA associations seemed to be driven largely by CMV exposure. A later analysis reported that several top co-occurrence clusters appeared linked to parvovirus B19, influenza, CMV and Epstein-Barr virus. In a later analysis, HLA-associated TCR beta chains showed more clonal expansion and lower generation probabilities than non-associated chains that were equally common. In this cohort, only TCR beta chains were sequenced, and detectable features were limited by the absence of alpha or paired-chain data. The 87-base-pair reads could not distinguish some IMGT-functional V segments, including TRBV6-2 and TRBV6-3, so those segments were excluded. In a later genetic analysis, fewer N-insertions in productive TCRs were reported among donors in an Asian-associated ancestry cluster than the approximately 670-donor mean. Because HLA typing was missing for some donors at each locus, association tests included only the typed subset. A few of the identified cytomegalovirus-associated TCR beta chains were confirmed in vitro to be specific for cytomegalovirus antigens. Cytomegalovirus status was reported to be diagnosed by the classifier with high specificity and sensitivity in both the original and validation cohorts. In a later analysis, 16,951 TCR beta sequences were associated with specific HLA alleles at a false discovery rate of 0.05.

The TCR originated in a man aged 40-50 years in good health and CMV-seronegative. Sequenced input: PBMCs. The chain is encoded by TRBV5-4 joined to TRBJ1-2; the D region possibly corresponds to TRBD1 (5 bases align). The CDR3 here reads CASTPRGENYGYTF. The bases read TGTGCCAGCACCCCCCGGGGGGAGAACTATGGCTACACCTTC.